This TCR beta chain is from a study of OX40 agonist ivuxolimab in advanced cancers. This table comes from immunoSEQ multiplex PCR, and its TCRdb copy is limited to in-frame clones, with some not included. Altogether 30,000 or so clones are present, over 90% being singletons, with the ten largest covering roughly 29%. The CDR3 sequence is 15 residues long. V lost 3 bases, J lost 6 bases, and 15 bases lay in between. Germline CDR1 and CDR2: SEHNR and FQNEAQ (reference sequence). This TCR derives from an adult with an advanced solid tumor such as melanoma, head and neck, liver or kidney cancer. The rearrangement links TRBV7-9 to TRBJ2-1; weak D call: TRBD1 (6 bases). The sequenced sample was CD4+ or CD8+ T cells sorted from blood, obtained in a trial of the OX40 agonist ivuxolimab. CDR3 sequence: CASSFGSGDGNEQFF. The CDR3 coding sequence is TGTGCCAGCAGCTTTGGGTCAGGGGATGGCAATGAGCAGTTCTTC.